The entry that follows covers one T cell receptor beta chain sequence. This receptor's antigen is unknown. No much larger clonotype is one base removed from it; base qualities were not supplied. The sample belongs to a study of cytomegalovirus exposure and HLA in healthy donors (dated by TCRdb to about 2017). In the study overall: An earlier analysis of roughly 630 of the donors reported approximately 300 Gb of sequence data and 120 million or so unique TCR beta sequences from about 179 million T cells. In a later analysis, previously published TCR beta repertoires from 666 donors were re-analyzed and high-resolution HLA genotyping was added so that TCR occurrence patterns could be studied. The number of donors typed differed by locus, with roughly 620-640 for A, B, C, DRB1 and DQB1, roughly 550 for DQA1, 600 to 610 for DPA1, and 400 to 490 for DPB1. Among 398 genotyped donors of the cohort, an average of around 240,000 unique TCR beta nucleotide sequences were sequenced per donor, roughly a sixth of them non-productive. To predict cytomegalovirus infection status, the study combined high-throughput TCR immunosequencing, statistical association of individual TCRs with disease status, and machine learning. The study profiled the T cell repertoires of about 720 subjects by immunosequencing and related them to cytomegalovirus serostatus. To decide whether each TCR beta V gene segment behaved as functional or pseudogenic, an earlier analysis of some 570 of the donors relied on high-throughput TCR beta sequencing. Both class I and class II loci were covered by HLA typing, at four-digit resolution. The study aimed to test whether signatures of past pathogen exposure could be identified by cataloging public T cell receptors. Rather than using new phenotypic data, the later analysis identified candidate immune exposures from TCR beta sequences and from how often those sequences occurred across donors. Among the roughly 400 genotyped donors, roughly 80% belonged to the genetic ancestry cluster associated with self-reported Caucasian donors. Genome-wide SNP genotypes for about 60% of the 666 donors were used in a later genetic analysis, which treated that subset as a discovery cohort. Besides the first cohort of some 670 subjects, a separate validation cohort made up of roughly 120 different subjects was used. About 280 gigabases of sequencing data and about 92 million unique TCR sequences made up an early release that covered 500 to 700 HLA-typed donors. Alongside the repertoire data, information on donor age, sex, ethnicity and CMV serostatus was compiled. All discovery cohort repertoires had been generated using a single sequencing platform. About five DR-DQ haplotypes were handled as single units for association and clustering because linkage in the cohort was strong. What the study reported, not specific to this receptor: In this cohort, only TCR beta chains were sequenced, and detectable features were limited by the absence of alpha or paired-chain data. V-gene and J-gene trimming of TCR beta chains was associated with a missense DCLRE1C variant in a later genetic analysis, and the association was replicated in an independent cohort. A later genetic analysis reported fewer N-insertions in productive TCRs among donors in an Asian-associated ancestry cluster than the approximately 700-donor mean. Because counts were too low, roughly 17 rarely observed V segments, including chromosome 9 orphons, were left out of the earlier analysis of a few hundred of the donors. Presence/absence analyses assumed roughly uniform sequencing depth across donors, an assumption that may not hold. Immune exposure information for the cohort was limited to CMV serostatus. The study gave a list of under 200 TCR beta chains associated with cytomegalovirus. Some IMGT-functional V segments, including TRBV6-2 and TRBV6-3, could not be distinguished by the 87-base-pair reads and were therefore excluded. In vitro tests confirmed that a few of the cytomegalovirus-associated TCR beta chains recognize cytomegalovirus antigens. Linkage disequilibrium might explain the correlated functional status among segregating V segments, but an unknown experimental factor could not be ruled out. A later analysis found that HLA-associated TCR beta chains were more clonally expanded and had lower generation probabilities than equally common non-associated chains. The classifier was reported to diagnose cytomegalovirus status with high specificity and sensitivity in both the original cohort and the validation cohort. The sequencing pipeline was judged likely to have produced a cluster of highly shared sequence variants as a technical artifact. A later analysis found that most CMV-associated TCR beta chains appeared HLA-restricted, with HLA associations seemingly driven largely by CMV exposure. Because HLA typing was unavailable for some donors at each locus, only the typed subset was used in association tests. Across donors, most TCR sequences were observed very rarely, whereas some public TCRs were present in many individuals. A later analysis reported that several top co-occurrence clusters appeared linked to parvovirus B19, influenza, CMV and Epstein-Barr virus. In a later analysis, TCR association rates were found to vary across HLA loci, with the most associated TCRs seen for DRB1 alleles and the fewest for HLA-C alleles. In a later analysis, 15,000 to 20,000 TCR beta sequences were associated with specific HLA alleles at a false discovery rate of 0.05. When HLA alleles, especially DR and DQ, strongly co-occurred, attributing TCR associations to individual alleles was difficult. In an earlier analysis of a few hundred of the donors, most TCR beta V segments were observed in productive rearrangements about 87% or about 30% of the time, broadly matching IMGT annotations. A further reported finding was that TCR beta sequences accurately predicted the HLA-A and HLA-B alleles for most subjects in the first cohort. According to the authors, the approach could potentially be generalized to other disease states and immunological phenotypes.

The germline V gene gives CDR1 as MNHNS and CDR2 as SASEGT. Taken from cysteine to phenylalanine, the CDR3 has 13 residues. The CDR3 DNA has 39 bases and is translated from base 1. Trimming removed 7 bases from V and 3 bases from J, leaving 13 bases between the germline ends. The cohort consisted of some 670 healthy bone marrow donors. All cohort members were sampled while nominally healthy, although unrecorded immune exposures were likely present. The donor tested CMV seronegative and was one of the 352 seronegative cohort members. A peripheral blood sample was provided by each donor, and peripheral blood mononuclear cells were used for TCR beta sequencing. The Qiagen DNeasy Blood Extraction Kit was used to extract genomic DNA from the blood cell samples. Library method: the immunoSEQ multiplex PCR assay. For the multiplex PCR, a mixture combining 60 forward primers for TCR Vbeta segments and 13 reverse primers for TCR Jbeta segments was used. The CDR3 region of rearranged TCR beta genes was amplified from genomic DNA with a multiplex PCR assay. The Illumina HiSeq System was used to sequence the amplified TCR beta libraries as 87-base-pair reads. Per the original workflow: A later analysis counted approximately 76 million unique TCR beta chains across the 650 to 800 repertoires, and roughly 9.9 million of these chains were shared by at least two donors. Raw reads were error-corrected and collapsed into unique sequences by a nearest-neighbor algorithm in which closely related sequences were merged to remove PCR and sequencing errors. To assign V, D and J gene segments, CDR3 sequences were aligned to IMGT reference sequences. Each retained sequence needed at least a six-nucleotide match to both a V gene segment and a J gene segment. A rearrangement counted as productive if the CDR3 had no stop codons and remained in frame with V and J, and every other rearrangement counted as non-productive. Following IMGT convention, CDR3 was defined as the stretch from the second conserved V-encoded cysteine to the conserved J-encoded phenylalanine. In an earlier analysis of around 600 of the donors, sequences lacking an unambiguous match to a single V gene segment were excluded. An earlier analysis of fewer than 750 of the donors called V segments functional above 56.7% productive rearrangements and segregating when the between-donor standard deviation exceeded 5%. A statistical classification framework was developed to diagnose cytomegalovirus status using the catalog of TCR beta chain sequences. V and J gene assignment, in a later analysis, came from comparing TCR nucleotide sequences with IMGT/GENE-DB human TR gene sequences. A later analysis assigned CDR3 sequences and most-parsimonious VDJ recombination scenarios with the TCRdist pipeline. In a later analysis, each TCR beta chain was defined by its CDR3 amino acid sequence together with its V-gene family, and reads lacking a unique V-gene family were excluded. In a later analysis, 500 to 700 highly shared, low-generation-probability nucleotide sequences were removed to address suspected cross-contamination and a sequencing artifact. A later analysis calculated a clonal expansion index for each public chain from normalized within-repertoire ranks of inferred template counts. Generation probabilities in a later analysis came from a VDJ recombination model fitted to out-of-frame rearrangements, and those results were checked against IGoR. Hypergeometric tests were used in a later analysis to score TCR-TCR, TCR-HLA and TCR-CMV co-occurrence, with a repertoire-size bias correction applied to the TCR pairs. In a later analysis, false discovery rates were estimated by permuting HLA or CMV assignments 20 times. In a later analysis, co-occurring TCRs were grouped using DBSCAN, with TCRdist sequence similarity added in when clustering inside HLA-allele-positive subsets. Co-occurrence clustering excluded repertoires with fewer than 30,000 or more than 120,000 public chains, plus five with anomalous nucleotide sharing. The source is immuneACCESS, and TCRdb retained only in-frame sequences with V and J called. Part of the clones is not carried over; for the studies checked, unresolved V genes explain less than half of this, and the remainder is unexplained. That table is the source of V, J and clone size, and D and trimming were worked out from the DNA. In this sample the table shows some 220,000 clones, 70% to 90% of which occur a single time. Roughly 0.24% of the sample rests with the top ten.

Specimen: PBMCs. The sequence derives from a girl between 2 and 10 years old in good health and CMV-seronegative. The rearrangement joined TRBV6-1 to TRBJ2-7; the D gene remains uncertain. The CDR3 region reads CASMVKPGYEQYF. The nucleotide sequence is TGTGCCAGCATGGTGAAGCCCGGCTACGAGCAGTACTTC.